The T cell receptor (beta chain) described here comes from a study of cytomegalovirus exposure and HLA in healthy donors. The V segment lost 4 bases and the J segment 6 bases; nucleotides outside the gene matches: 8. Germline loops: CDR1 LNHDA, CDR2 SQIVND (reference sequence). CDR3 size: 16 residues. Note on this clone: Antigen: not known.

PCR employed 60 Vbeta and 13 Jbeta primers. TCRdb keeps only in-frame clones here, not all; method: immunoSEQ multiplex PCR. The sample records about 140,000 clones, 70% to 85% being singletons. General study findings and limits: The authors assumed roughly uniform sequencing depth across donors for presence/absence analyses. A later analysis linked a missense variant in DCLRE1C to the trimming of TCR beta V and J genes. The Asian-associated ancestry cluster reportedly had fewer N-insertions than the roughly 670-donor mean in a later analysis.

The clonotype originates from a woman aged 50 to 65 in good health and CMV-seropositive. The source material was PBMCs. This chain uses TRBV19 with TRBJ1-6, with TRBD1 matching over 8 bases. Here the CDR3 reads CASSNGQGLSNSPLHF. The DNA for the CDR3 is TGTGCCAGTAGTAACGGACAGGGATTAAGTAATTCACCCCTCCACTTT.